Listed below are T cell receptor beta chains from one sample, sequenced in a study of blood T cell repertoires in COVID-19. Generated by immunoSEQ multiplex PCR, the TCRdb table keeps only in-frame clones and is missing some. The sample yields 390,000 or so clones, over 75% seen once. Sequencing was performed on peripheral blood. These receptors all come from a woman in her twenties or thirties with COVID-19, enrolled during active disease. The CDR3 runs from the conserved cysteine through the conserved F or W. Each record gives: CDR3 DNA, CDR3 protein, clone size, J gene, D gene, V gene. The D gene is left open where the match is weak. Size values are once, few and many counts, or a class for expanded clones, and some rows have none.

CDR3 DNA: TGTGCCAGCAGTTACTCGGGTGACAGGGAGGACTATGGCTACACCTTC
CDR3 protein: CASSYSGDREDYGYTF
clone size: -
J gene: TRBJ1-2
D gene: TRBD1
V gene: TRBV6-5

CDR3 DNA: TGTGCCTGGAGTTATCCGGGACAGATAACAGATACGCAGTATTTT
CDR3 protein: CAWSYPGQITDTQYF
clone size: -
J gene: TRBJ2-3
D gene: TRBD1
V gene: TRBV30

CDR3 DNA: TGTGCCAGCAGTTCGGACAGGGATGGATCCTACAATGAGCAGTTCTTC
CDR3 protein: CASSSDRDGSYNEQFF
clone size: -
J gene: TRBJ2-1
D gene: TRBD1
V gene: TRBV6-5

CDR3 DNA: TGTGCCAGCAGCTTTTGGACTACCCAGAACACCGGGGAGCTGTTTTTT
CDR3 protein: CASSFWTTQNTGELFF
clone size: -
J gene: TRBJ2-2
D gene: -
V gene: TRBV11-2

CDR3 DNA: TGTGCCAGCAGTTACTTCCCGGGTCACACCGGGGAGCTGTTTTTT
CDR3 protein: CASSYFPGHTGELFF
clone size: -
J gene: TRBJ2-2
D gene: -
V gene: TRBV6-6

CDR3 DNA: TGTGCCAGCAGTGTTAGACAACTTCTCTATGGCTACACCTTC
CDR3 protein: CASSVRQLLYGYTF
clone size: -
J gene: TRBJ1-2
D gene: -
V gene: TRBV2

CDR3 DNA: TGCGCCAGCAGCTTGGAAGGCGGCCGCACAACCTACGAGCAGTACTTC
CDR3 protein: CASSLEGGRTTYEQYF
clone size: -
J gene: TRBJ2-7
D gene: -
V gene: TRBV5-1

CDR3 DNA: TGTGCCAGCAGTTTAAATAGGGAGGGGTCCGAGCAGTACTTC
CDR3 protein: CASSLNREGSEQYF
clone size: -
J gene: TRBJ2-7
D gene: TRBD2
V gene: TRBV27

CDR3 DNA: TGCGCCAGCAGCTTGGGACAGAACACCGGGGAGCTGTTTTTT
CDR3 protein: CASSLGQNTGELFF
clone size: -
J gene: TRBJ2-2
D gene: -
V gene: TRBV5-1

CDR3 DNA: TGTGCCAGCAGCCTCCGAAACGGCAATGAGCAGTTCTTC
CDR3 protein: CASSLRNGNEQFF
clone size: once
J gene: TRBJ2-1
D gene: -
V gene: TRBV3-1/TRBV3-2

CDR3 DNA: TGCGCCAGCAGCCACCTCTCAGGGGGTTATGGCTACACCTTC
CDR3 protein: CASSHLSGGYGYTF
clone size: few
J gene: TRBJ1-2
D gene: TRBD1
V gene: TRBV4-1

CDR3 DNA: TGTGCCAGCAGCTTGGGTCCAGGGCGGAATTCACCCCTCCACTTT
CDR3 protein: CASSLGPGRNSPLHF
clone size: -
J gene: TRBJ1-6
D gene: -
V gene: TRBV5-6

CDR3 DNA: TGCGCCAGCAGCCACTCTGAGGTATCCGTCTATGGCTACACCTTC
CDR3 protein: CASSHSEVSVYGYTF
clone size: -
J gene: TRBJ1-2
D gene: -
V gene: TRBV4-1